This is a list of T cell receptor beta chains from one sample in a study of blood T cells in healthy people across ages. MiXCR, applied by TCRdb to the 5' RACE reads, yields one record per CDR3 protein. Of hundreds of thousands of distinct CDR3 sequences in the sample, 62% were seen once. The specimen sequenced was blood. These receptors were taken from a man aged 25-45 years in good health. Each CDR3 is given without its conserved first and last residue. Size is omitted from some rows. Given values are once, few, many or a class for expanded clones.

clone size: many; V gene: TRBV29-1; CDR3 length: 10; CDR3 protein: SVQGVWETQY
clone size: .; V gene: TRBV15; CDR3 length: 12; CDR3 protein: ATSSGRANYGYT
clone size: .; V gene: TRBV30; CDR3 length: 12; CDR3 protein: AWSVQGYTDTQY
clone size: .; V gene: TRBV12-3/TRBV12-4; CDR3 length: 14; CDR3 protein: ASSFRGGDSSYEQY
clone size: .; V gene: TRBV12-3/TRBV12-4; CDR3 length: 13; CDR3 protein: ASSLVQAGANVLT
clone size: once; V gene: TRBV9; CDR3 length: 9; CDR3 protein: ASRGSYGYT
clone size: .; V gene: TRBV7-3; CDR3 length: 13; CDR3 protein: ASSLTFRVGNTIY
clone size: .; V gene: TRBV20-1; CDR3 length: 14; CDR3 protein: SARTSGGRGQNIQY
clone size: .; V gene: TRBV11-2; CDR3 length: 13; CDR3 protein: ASSFRTSGPDTQY
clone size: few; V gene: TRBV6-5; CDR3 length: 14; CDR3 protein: ASSTDSTLWANVLT
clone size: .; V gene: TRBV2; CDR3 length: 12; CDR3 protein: ASTQDRGSQPQH
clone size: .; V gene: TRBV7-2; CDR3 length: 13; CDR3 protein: ASSSQGASSETQY
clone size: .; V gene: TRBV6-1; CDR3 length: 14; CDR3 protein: ASSDSQGAYNSPLH
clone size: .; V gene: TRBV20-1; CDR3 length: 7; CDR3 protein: SATGELF
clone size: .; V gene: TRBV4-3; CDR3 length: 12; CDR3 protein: ASSQDHYQETQY
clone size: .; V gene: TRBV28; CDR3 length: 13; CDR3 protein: ASSLSGGLAGELF
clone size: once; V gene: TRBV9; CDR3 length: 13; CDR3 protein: ASSPVAGTYNEQF
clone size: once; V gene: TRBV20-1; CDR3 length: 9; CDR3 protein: SASSGGTQY
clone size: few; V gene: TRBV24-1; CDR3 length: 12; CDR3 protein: ATSDLGHPGGYT
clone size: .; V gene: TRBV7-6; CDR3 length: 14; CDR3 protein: ASSLRPGPIYNEQF
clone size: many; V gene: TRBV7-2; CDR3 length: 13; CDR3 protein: ASSLLAGGSYEQY
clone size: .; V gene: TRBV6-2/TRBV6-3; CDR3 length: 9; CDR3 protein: ASRKNTEAF
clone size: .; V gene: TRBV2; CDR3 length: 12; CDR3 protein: ASRWTGSSYEQY
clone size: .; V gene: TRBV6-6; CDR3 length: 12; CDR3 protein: AGEGQLNTGELF
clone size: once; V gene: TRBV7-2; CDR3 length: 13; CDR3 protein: ASSLNARSSYEQY
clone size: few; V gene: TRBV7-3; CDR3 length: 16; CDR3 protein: ASSYPGQGAYGANVLT
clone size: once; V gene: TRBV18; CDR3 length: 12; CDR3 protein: ASSEFDRGLEAF
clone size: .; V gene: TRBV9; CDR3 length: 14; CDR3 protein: ASSAGQGTTNEKLF
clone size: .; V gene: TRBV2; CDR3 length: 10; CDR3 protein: ASSLGTGTKY
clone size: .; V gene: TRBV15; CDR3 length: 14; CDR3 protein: ATSRGQSSYNSPLH
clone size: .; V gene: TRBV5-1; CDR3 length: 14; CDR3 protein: ASSLAGTGGGDEQY
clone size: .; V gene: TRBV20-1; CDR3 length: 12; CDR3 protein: SAKGWASTDTQY
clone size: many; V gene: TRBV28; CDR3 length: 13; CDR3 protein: ASSQGGGTDYGYT
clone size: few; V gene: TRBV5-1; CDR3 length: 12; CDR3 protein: ASSLETGSYEQY
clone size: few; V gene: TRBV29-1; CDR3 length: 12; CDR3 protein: SVEDTQSRETQY
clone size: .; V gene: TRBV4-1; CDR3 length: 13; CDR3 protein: ASSQGLAGVYEQF
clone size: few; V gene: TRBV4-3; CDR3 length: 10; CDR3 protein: ASSQRTSEQY
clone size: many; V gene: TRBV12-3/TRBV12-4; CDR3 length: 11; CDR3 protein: ASSPGTYNEQF
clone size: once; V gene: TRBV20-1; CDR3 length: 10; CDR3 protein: SAGGVNYGCT
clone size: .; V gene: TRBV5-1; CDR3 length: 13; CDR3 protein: ASSRVGTANYGYT
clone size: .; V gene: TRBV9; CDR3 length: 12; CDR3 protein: ASSVGNDNNEQF
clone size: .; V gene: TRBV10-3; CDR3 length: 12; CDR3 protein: AISVAGTSETQY
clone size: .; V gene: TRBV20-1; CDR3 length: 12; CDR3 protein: SARGTSGGFEQF
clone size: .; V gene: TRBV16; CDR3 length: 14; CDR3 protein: ASSQSALAGSDTQY
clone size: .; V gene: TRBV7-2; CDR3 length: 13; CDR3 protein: ASSPFMTANNEQF
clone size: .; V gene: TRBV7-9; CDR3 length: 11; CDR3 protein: ASSLAEEPEAF